These T cell receptor beta chains were read from a single sample in a study of T-cell memory formation after mild COVID-19. A single record per CDR3 protein comes from TCRdb applying MiXCR to the 5' RACE reads. Here the sample spans 340,000 or so distinct CDR3 sequences, roughly 13% being singletons. Sequenced input: PBMCs or a T cell subset sorted from them (not recorded which). The receptors stem from a man between 18 and 35 years old who had mild COVID-19 (a few samples of this study predate the infection). Cell type and time point are not known. Each CDR3 is given with its conserved first and last residue. A D gene is named only where the DNA matches it firmly. Clone size is given for some rows only: seen once, a few or many times, or a class if the clone is expanded.

TRBD1,TRBJ2-1,few,TRBV29-1,TGCAGCGTGGACAGGGTCCTAGCCCACAATGAGCAGTTCTTC,CSVDRVLAHNEQFF
TRBD1,TRBJ2-2,-,TRBV7-2,TGTGCCAGCATCGTTACAGGGGGCGCTGACGGGGAGCTGTTTTTT,CASIVTGGADGELFF
-,TRBJ2-6,few,TRBV2,TGTGCCAGGGCGAGCTTCACGGGGGCCAACGTCCTGACTTTC,CARASFTGANVLTF
-,TRBJ1-1,-,TRBV7-2,TGTGCCAGCAGCTCAGACAGGTGGGGGGCTTTCTTT,CASSSDRWGAFF
TRBD2,TRBJ2-3,few,TRBV29-1,TGCAGCGTTGAGTCGGGGAGGGGATCGACAGATACGCAGTATTTT,CSVESGRGSTDTQYF
TRBD1,TRBJ1-2,-,TRBV10-3,TGTGCCACAGGTGGGCCTAATAGACAGGGAAGCTCTGGCTACACCTTC,CATGGPNRQGSSGYTF
-,TRBJ2-3,-,TRBV3-1,TGTGCCAGCAGCAACAGAGATACGCAGTATTTT,CASSNRDTQYF
TRBD2,TRBJ2-7,few,TRBV7-2,TGTGCCAGCAGCCTGTGGACTAGTGACGAGCAGTACTTC,CASSLWTSDEQYF
TRBD1,TRBJ2-3,-,TRBV11-2,TGTGCCAGCAGCCGGACAGGGGGTGAAGATACGCAGTATTTT,CASSRTGGEDTQYF
-,TRBJ1-2,few,TRBV14,TGTGCCAGCAGCCAAGAACCCCCGGACAGCAAGAGTAGGCAACGAGTTGGCTACACCTTC,CASSQEPPDSKSRQRVGYTF
-,TRBJ2-3,few,TRBV30,TGTGCCTGGAGGTGGGCAGATACGCAGTATTTT,CAWRWADTQYF
TRBD1,TRBJ2-1,many,TRBV4-2,TGTGCCAGCAGCCCGGAGGAGGGACCGGACAGGGGCTACAATGAGCAGTTCTTC,CASSPEEGPDRGYNEQFF
TRBD1,TRBJ1-2,few,TRBV5-4,TGTGCCAGCAGCTTTATGGACAGGGCCTCGTGGACCTTC,CASSFMDRASWTF
-,TRBJ1-2,-,TRBV20-1,TGCAGTGCTAGAGAAGGCGTCAGGAACTATGGCTACACCTTC,CSAREGVRNYGYTF
TRBD1,TRBJ2-5,-,TRBV7-2,TGTGCCAGCAGCCCCCGGGCAGGGGGAAGGACCCAGTACTTC,CASSPRAGGRTQYF
TRBD1,TRBJ2-2,-,TRBV5-1,TGCGCCAGCAGAGGGACAGGGGGCGCAACCGGGGAGCTGTTTTTT,CASRGTGGATGELFF
-,TRBJ2-3,few,TRBV23-1,TGCGCCAGCACCTCGGGGGTCACCCACACAGATACGCAGTATTTT,CASTSGVTHTDTQYF
-,TRBJ1-4,-,TRBV7-8,TGTGCCAGCAGCTTACATCCTCTCAATGAAAAACTGTTTTTT,CASSLHPLNEKLFF
TRBD1,TRBJ2-3,few,TRBV6-5,TGTGCCAGCACAGTCTATACAGACAGGGGGAGGAGTGATACGCAGTATTTT,CASTVYTDRGRSDTQYF
-,TRBJ2-3,-,TRBV5-1,TGCGCCAGCAGCTTTCGAGCCTCAGATACGCAGTATTTT,CASSFRASDTQYF
-,TRBJ2-1,many,TRBV5-1,TGCGCCAGCAGCTTGCTTGATGAGCAGTTCTTC,CASSLLDEQFF
-,TRBJ1-6,few,TRBV7-9,TGTGCCAGCAGCCGGGGACCAGGACCCCTCCACTTT,CASSRGPGPLHF
-,TRBJ2-2,many,TRBV6-5,TGTGCCAGCAGATACTACAGCACCGGGGAGCTGTTTTTT,CASRYYSTGELFF
-,TRBJ2-4,few,TRBV28,TGTGCCAGCGGGGAGATAGCCAAAAACATTCAGTACTTC,CASGEIAKNIQYF
-,TRBJ2-3,few,TRBV6-2/TRBV6-3,TGTGCCAGCAGTTCTAGTCCCACAGATACGCAGTATTTT,CASSSSPTDTQYF
TRBD1,TRBJ2-3,-,TRBV19,TGTGCCAGTAGTTCCAGACAGGGGGCGATTACAGATACGCAGTATTTT,CASSSRQGAITDTQYF
-,TRBJ2-2,-,TRBV4-1,TGCGCCAGCAGCCAAGAAGAGAGGGCCACCGGGGAGCTGTTTTTT,CASSQEERATGELFF
TRBD1,TRBJ2-3,many,TRBV6-5,TGTGCCAGCAGTGGGACAGGGGTTAGCACAGATACGCAGTATTTT,CASSGTGVSTDTQYF
-,TRBJ1-1,few,TRBV27,TGTGCCAGCAGTCCCAGGGCAGGAAGGAACACTGAAGCTTTCTTT,CASSPRAGRNTEAFF